What follows describes a single T cell receptor (beta chain). The antigen remains undetermined. These data are taken from a study of T cell responses to AZD1222 COVID-19 vaccine. Study-level points and caveats: Females outnumbered males among donors, who were mostly white British; clonal diversity was possibly underestimated.

Method: immunoSEQ multiplex PCR; TCRdb's copy keeps in-frame clones and lacks some. The sample lists 150,000 to 200,000 clones; 70% to 90% were seen once. The source was peripheral blood, collected 28 days after the second AZD1222 dose. This TCR was sampled from an adult who received the AZD1222 COVID-19 vaccine.

DNA of the CDR3: TGTGCCAGCAGCCCCCAGGGGGCGAGCACAGATACGCAGTATTTT. Translating gives CASSPQGASTDTQYF. The V call is TRBV11-3, the J call TRBJ2-3; 8 bases are a match to TRBD1. V shed 5 bases and J 0 bases; nucleotides not matched to a gene: 4. The CDR3 covers 15 residues. Germline V CDR1 and CDR2: SGHNT, YENEEA.